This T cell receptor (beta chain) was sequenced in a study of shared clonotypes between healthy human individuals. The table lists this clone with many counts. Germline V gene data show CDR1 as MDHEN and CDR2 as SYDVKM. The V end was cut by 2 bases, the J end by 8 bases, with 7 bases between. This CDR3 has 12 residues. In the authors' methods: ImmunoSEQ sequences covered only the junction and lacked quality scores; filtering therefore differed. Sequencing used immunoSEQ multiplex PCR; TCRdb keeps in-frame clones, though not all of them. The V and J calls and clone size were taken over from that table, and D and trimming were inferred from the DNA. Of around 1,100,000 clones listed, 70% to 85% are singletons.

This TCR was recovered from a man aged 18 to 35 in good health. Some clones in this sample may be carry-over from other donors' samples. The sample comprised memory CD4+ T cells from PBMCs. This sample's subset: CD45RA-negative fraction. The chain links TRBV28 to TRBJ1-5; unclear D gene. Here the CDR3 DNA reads TGTGCCAGCAGTTTAAACGGGGAGCCCCAGCATTTT. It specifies CASSLNGEPQHF.